What follows is one TCR beta chain and its context. The antigen is not known. Generated by immunoSEQ multiplex PCR, the TCRdb table keeps only in-frame clones and is missing some. Seen here are around 100,000 clones, roughly nine tenths observed once, and the top ten hold approximately 0.97%. There are 16 residues in the CDR3. Trimming cost V 3 bases and J 0 bases, with 11 bases left between them. Germline V gene data show CDR1 as MDHEN and CDR2 as SYDVKM. This entry is derived from a study of graft-versus-host responses after intestinal transplantation. On the study more broadly: Anti-thymocyte globulin induction, then tacrolimus and steroids for around 3 years, went to all recipients.

Overall study findings and caveats: After transplant, early declines in HvG clones were associated with peak levels of circulating GvH clones. Researchers found GvH clones in recipient marrow, and some showed up first in ileum or blood.

The V gene is TRBV28, the J gene TRBJ2-2; no reliable D call. The clonotype was recovered from a human donor who received an intestinal transplant. Sample: unstimulated CD4+ T cells sorted from spleen or lymph node cells, taken before intestinal transplant. CDR3 in DNA: TGTGCCAGCAGTTTTTGGCTGTCTTCGAACACCGGGGAGCTGTTTTTT. It codes for CASSFWLSSNTGELFF.